The entry below gives a single T cell receptor beta chain sequence along with its context. A few counts support this clonotype. No antigen is known for it. It has no much larger one-base neighbor in the sample; base qualities were not kept. The CDR3 holds 15 amino acids from the cysteine to the phenylalanine. Only the CDR3 portion is preserved as DNA: 45 bases, with reading frame beginning at the first base. The germline V gene sets CDR1 to SGHTA and CDR2 to FQGTGA. V is shortened by 5 bases, J by 4 bases, and the region joining them spans 16 bases. This sample is part of a study of T-cell memory formation after mild COVID-19 (dated by TCRdb to the early 2020s). Turning to the overall study: Most TCR sequence clusters were specific to one of the two donors. In two donors, T-cell clones that expanded and contracted after mild COVID-19 were followed by sequencing TCRalpha and TCRbeta repertoires longitudinally. The cohort was made up of two young adult volunteers, one female and one male, who were previously healthy.

TCRdb names Illumina NovaSeq 6000 as the instrument used. cDNA libraries for TCRalpha and TCRbeta were prepared by 5'RACE using constant-segment primers, with sample barcodes and unique molecular identifiers added. RNA was extracted from every sample with Trizol reagent. Amplification of the libraries took two PCR steps, and the second step added a second sample barcode plus Illumina TruSeq adapters. Libraries were sequenced on an Illumina NovaSeq with 2 x 150 bp paired-end reads. The source study handled its data this way. Demultiplexing of reads and collapsing into UMI-guided consensus sequences were performed with migec v1.2.7. Using mixcr v2.1.11, UMI consensuses were aligned to TRA and TRB V and J templates and then assembled into clonotypes. Clonotypes were classified as expanded or contracted when called significant by both edgeR and NoisET, with noise models trained on biological replicates. For edgeR calls, a false discovery rate-adjusted p below 0.01 and a log2 fold-change threshold of 1 were applied. As an exploratory analysis of dynamics, PCA with hierarchical clustering was applied to max-normalized trajectories of the 1000 most abundant clonotypes. The CD4 or CD8 phenotype of responding clones was assigned using the separately sequenced CD4+ and CD8+ repertoires. TCRdb handled the public reads itself, with Q25 trimming in fastp and clone calling in MiXCR, and kept productive beta chains. Rows are combined by CDR3 protein, so each entry shows the most common genes and DNA. The V and J calls come from TCRdb's annotation, not from the publication. Across this sample there are roughly 150,000 distinct CDR3 sequences, with roughly 14% seen only once. The ten largest clones capture around an eighth of the sample.

PBMCs were isolated by Ficoll-Paque density gradient centrifugation. What the work shows at the level of the full study, not this receptor alone: From day 15 to 85, contracting clones showed balanced CD4/CD8 phenotypes, whereas a second wave of clones that expanded from day 15 to 37 leaned towards CD4+. Some responding clones were found in pre-infection memory, which suggests that pre-existing cross-reactive memory T cells took part in the SARS-CoV-2 response. The second-wave clones that peaked on day 37 were not confirmed to be SARS-CoV-2 specific. Contracting CD4+ clones were located mainly in the CM and EM memory subsets, whereas CD8+ clones were found to be enriched in EMRA. Only a couple of mild cases were covered in the study, and larger cohorts including severe cases with pre-infection samples were considered necessary.

The chain uses TRBV7-3 and TRBJ2-3, and perhaps TRBD2 as D gene, on 6 matching bases. Sequencing used PBMCs or a T cell subset sorted from them (not recorded which). This sequence originates from an adult woman who had mild COVID-19 (a few samples of this study predate the infection). The sample titles of this study are shuffled in the database, so cell type and time point are left out; the donor was told from shared clones. The nucleotide sequence reads as follows: TGTGCCAGCAGCCCTGGGCCCGGAGGGGCAGATACGCAGTATTTT. It codes for CASSPGPGGADTQYF.